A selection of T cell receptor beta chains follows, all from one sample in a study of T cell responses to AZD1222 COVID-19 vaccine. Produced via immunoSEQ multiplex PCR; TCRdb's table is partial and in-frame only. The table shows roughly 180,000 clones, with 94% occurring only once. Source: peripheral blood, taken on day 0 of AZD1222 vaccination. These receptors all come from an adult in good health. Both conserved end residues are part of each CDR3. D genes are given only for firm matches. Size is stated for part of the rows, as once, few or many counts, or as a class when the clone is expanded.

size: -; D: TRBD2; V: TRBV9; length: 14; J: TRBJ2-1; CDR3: CASSVGSGGDEQFF; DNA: TGTGCCAGCAGCGTAGGTAGCGGGGGGGATGAGCAGTTCTTC
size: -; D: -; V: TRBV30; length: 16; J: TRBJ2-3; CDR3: CAWSVPIGGFTDTQYF; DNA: TGTGCCTGGAGTGTCCCTATCGGGGGCTTCACAGATACGCAGTATTTT
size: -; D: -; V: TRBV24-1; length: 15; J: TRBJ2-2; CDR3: CATMGSGAWTGELFF; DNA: TGTGCCACCATGGGGTCGGGGGCATGGACCGGGGAGCTGTTTTTT
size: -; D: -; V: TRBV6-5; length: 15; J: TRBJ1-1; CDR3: CASNRGEWMNTEAFF; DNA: TGTGCCAGCAATAGGGGGGAATGGATGAACACTGAAGCTTTCTTT
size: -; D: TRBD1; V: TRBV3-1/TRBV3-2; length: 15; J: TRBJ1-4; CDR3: CASSPRTGDNEKLFF; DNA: TGTGCCAGCAGCCCGCGGACAGGAGACAATGAAAAACTGTTTTTT
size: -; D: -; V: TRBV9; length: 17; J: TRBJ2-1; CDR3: CASSDRRTGGAYNEQFF; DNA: TGTGCCAGCAGCGACAGACGGACTGGTGGGGCCTACAATGAGCAGTTCTTC
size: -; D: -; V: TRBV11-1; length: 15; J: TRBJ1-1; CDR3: CASSLVPAQNTEAFF; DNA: TGTGCCAGCAGCTTAGTCCCGGCCCAGAACACTGAAGCTTTCTTT
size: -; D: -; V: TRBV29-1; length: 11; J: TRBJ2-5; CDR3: CSVGVQETQYF; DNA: TGCAGCGTGGGAGTACAAGAGACCCAGTACTTC
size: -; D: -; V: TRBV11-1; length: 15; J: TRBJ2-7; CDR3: CASSIRGGSSYEQYF; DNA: TGTGCCAGCAGCATTAGGGGTGGTAGTTCCTACGAGCAGTACTTC
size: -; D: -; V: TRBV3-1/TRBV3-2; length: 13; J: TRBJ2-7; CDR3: CASSQDPMNEQYF; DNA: TGTGCCAGCAGCCAAGACCCAATGAACGAGCAGTACTTC
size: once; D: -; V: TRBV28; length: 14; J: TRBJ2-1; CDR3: CASSLLSQYNEQFF; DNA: TGTGCCAGCAGTTTATTATCCCAATACAATGAGCAGTTCTTC